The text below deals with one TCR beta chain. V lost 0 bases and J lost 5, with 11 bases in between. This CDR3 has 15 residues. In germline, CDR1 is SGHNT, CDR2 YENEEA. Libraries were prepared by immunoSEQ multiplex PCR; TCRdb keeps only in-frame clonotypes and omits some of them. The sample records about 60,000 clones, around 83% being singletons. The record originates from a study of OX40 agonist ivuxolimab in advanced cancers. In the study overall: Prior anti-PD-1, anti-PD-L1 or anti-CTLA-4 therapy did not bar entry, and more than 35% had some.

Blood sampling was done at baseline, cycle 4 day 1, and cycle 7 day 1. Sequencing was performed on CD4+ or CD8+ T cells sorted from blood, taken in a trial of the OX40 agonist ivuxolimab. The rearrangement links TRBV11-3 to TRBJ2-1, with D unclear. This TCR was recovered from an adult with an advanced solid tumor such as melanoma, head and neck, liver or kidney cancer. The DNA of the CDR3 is TGTGCCAGCAGCTTAGAGGGTTTTACAGACAATGAGCAGTTCTTC. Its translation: CASSLEGFTDNEQFF.